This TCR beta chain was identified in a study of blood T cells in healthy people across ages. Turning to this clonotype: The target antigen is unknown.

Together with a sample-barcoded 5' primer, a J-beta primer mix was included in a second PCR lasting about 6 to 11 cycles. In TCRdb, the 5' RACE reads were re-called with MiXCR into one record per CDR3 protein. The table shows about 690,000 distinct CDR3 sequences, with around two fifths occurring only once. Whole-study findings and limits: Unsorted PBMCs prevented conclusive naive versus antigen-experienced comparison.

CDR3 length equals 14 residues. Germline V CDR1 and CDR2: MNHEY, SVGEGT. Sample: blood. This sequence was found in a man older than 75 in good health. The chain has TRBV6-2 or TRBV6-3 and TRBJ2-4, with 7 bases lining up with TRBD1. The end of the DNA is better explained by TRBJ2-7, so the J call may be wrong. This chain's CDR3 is CASRPTGQGYEQYF. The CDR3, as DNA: TGTGCCAGCAGACCGACAGGGCAGGGCTACGAGCAGTACTTC.